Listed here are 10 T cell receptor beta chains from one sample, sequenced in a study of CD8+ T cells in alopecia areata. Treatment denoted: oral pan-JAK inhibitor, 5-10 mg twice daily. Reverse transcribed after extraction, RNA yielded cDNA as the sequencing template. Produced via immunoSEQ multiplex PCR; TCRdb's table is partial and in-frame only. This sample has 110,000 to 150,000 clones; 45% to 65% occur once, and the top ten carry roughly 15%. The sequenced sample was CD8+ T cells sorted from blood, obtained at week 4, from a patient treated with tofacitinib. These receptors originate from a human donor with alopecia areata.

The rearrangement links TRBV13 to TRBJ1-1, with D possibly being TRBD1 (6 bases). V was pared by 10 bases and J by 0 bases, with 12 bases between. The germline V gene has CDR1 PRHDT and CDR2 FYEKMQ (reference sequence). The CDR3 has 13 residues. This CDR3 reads CATSGHMNTEAFF. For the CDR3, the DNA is TGTGCCACTTCGGGACATATGAACACTGAAGCTTTCTTT. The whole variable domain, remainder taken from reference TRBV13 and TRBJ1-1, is AAGVIQSPRHLIKEKRETATLKCYPIPRHDTVYWYQQGPGQDPQFLISFYEKMQSDKGSIPDRFSAQQFSDYHSELNMSSLELGDSALYFCATSGHMNTEAFFGQGTRLTVV.

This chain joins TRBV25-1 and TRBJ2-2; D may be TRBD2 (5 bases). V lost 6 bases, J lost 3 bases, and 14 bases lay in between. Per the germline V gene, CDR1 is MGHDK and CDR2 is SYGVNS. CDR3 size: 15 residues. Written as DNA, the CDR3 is TGTGCCAGCAGCTCGGAGGTGAAAGACACCGGGGAGCTGTTTTTT. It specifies CASSSEVKDTGELFF.

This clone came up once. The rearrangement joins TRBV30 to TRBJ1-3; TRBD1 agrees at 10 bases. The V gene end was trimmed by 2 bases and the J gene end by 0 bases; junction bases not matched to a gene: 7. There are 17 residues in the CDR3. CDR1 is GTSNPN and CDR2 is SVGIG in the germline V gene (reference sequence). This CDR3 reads CAWSRGTGDLSGNTIYF. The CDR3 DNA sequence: TGTGCCTGGAGTCGAGGGACAGGGGATCTCTCTGGAAACACCATATATTTT. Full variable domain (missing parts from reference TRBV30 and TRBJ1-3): SQTIHQWPATLVQPVGSPLSLECTVEGTSNPNLYWYRQAAGRGLQLLFYSVGIGQISSEVPQNLSASRPQDRQFILSSKKLLLSDSGFYLCAWSRGTGDLSGNTIYFGEGSWLTVV.

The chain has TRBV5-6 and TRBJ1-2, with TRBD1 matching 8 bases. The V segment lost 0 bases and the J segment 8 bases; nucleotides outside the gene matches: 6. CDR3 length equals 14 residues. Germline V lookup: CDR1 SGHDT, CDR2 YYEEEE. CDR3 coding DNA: TGTGCCAGCAGCTTGGTAGGGACAGGTACCGGCTACACCTTC. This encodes CASSLVGTGTGYTF.

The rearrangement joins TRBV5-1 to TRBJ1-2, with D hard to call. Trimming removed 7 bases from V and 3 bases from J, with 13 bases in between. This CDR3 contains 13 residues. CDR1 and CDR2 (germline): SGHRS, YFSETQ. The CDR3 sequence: CASAHHPHYGYTF. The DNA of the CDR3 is TGCGCCAGCGCACACCACCCCCACTATGGCTACACCTTC.

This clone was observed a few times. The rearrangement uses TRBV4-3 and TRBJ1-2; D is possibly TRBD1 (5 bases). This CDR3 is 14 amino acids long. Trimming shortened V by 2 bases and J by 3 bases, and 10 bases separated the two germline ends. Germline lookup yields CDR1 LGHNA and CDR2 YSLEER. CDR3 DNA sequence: TGCGCCAGCAGCCAATGGAGGGGTGACTATGGCTACACCTTC. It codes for CASSQWRGDYGYTF.

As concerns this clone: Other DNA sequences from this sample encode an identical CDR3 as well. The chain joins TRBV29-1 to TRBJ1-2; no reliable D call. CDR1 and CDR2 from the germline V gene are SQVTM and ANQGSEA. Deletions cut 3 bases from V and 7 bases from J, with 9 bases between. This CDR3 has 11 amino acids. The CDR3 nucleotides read TGCAGCGTTGAGGATTTGGGTGGCTACACCTTC. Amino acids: CSVEDLGGYTF. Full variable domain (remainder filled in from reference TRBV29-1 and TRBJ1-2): SAVISQKPSRDICQRGTSLTIQCQVDSQVTMMFWYRQQPGQSLTLIATANQGSEATYESGFVIDKFPISRPNLTFSTLTVSNMSPEDSSIYLCSVEDLGGYTFGSGTRLTVV.

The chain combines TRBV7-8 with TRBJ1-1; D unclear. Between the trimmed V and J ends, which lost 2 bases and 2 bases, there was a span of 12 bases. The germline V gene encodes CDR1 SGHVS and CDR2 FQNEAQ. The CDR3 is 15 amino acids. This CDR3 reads CASSLSGMVNTEAFF. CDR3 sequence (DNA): TGTGCCAGCAGCTTAAGTGGTATGGTTAACACTGAAGCTTTCTTT.

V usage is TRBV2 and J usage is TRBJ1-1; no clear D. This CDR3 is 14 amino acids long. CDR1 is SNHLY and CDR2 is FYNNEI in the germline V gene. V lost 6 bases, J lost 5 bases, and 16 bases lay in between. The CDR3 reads CASRDTGRRTEAFF. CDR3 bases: TGTGCCAGCAGAGACACGGGGAGAAGGACTGAAGCTTTCTTT.

The CDR3 sequence is CASSSKTSGVDTEQFF. CDR3 bases: TGTGCCAGCAGCTCCAAGACTAGCGGGGTCGACACGGAGCAGTTCTTC. The J gene is TRBJ2-1, the V gene TRBV7-9; 11 bases are a match to TRBD2. The CDR3 covers 16 residues. With V trimmed by 4 bases and J by 10 bases, 12 bases remained unmatched. CDR1 and CDR2 (germline): SEHNR, FQNEAQ (reference sequence).